What follows are 11 T cell receptor beta chains derived from one specimen sequenced in a study of T cell repertoires in cytomegalovirus infection. The antigens these receptors bind are not known. TCRdb reprocessed the reads with MiXCR, giving one entry per CDR3 protein. The table includes roughly 110,000 distinct CDR3 sequences, roughly a tenth detected once. Specimen: PBMCs, sequenced either directly or after in vitro stimulation (not recorded which). These receptors were obtained from a human donor in good health (CMV status not recorded). Some clones in this sample may be carry-over from other donors' samples.

The chain couples TRBV7-9 to TRBJ2-5, with TRBD2 matching over 7 bases. The germline V gene has CDR1 SEHNR and CDR2 FQNEAQ (reference sequence). The CDR3 runs to 14 residues. V trimming: 5 bases; J trimming: 3 bases; junction bases outside the gene matches: 6. The CDR3 nucleotides are TGTGCCAGCAGCCCCTTGCGGGGGAAAGAGACCCAGTACTTC. Its protein product is CASSPLRGKETQYF. Complete variable domain (other parts from reference TRBV7-9 and TRBJ2-5): DTGVSQNPRHKITKRGQNVTFRCDPISEHNRLYWYRQTLGQGPEFLTYFQNEAQLEKSRLLSDRFSAERPKGSFSTLEIQRTEQGDSAMYLCASSPLRGKETQYFGPGTRLLVL.

This clonotype was detected ten times or more. V and J are TRBV7-8 and TRBJ2-5, with a possible D match to TRBD2 (7 bases). Trimming removed 5 bases at V and 5 bases at J, with 15 bases between. In germline, CDR1 is SGHVS, CDR2 FQNEAQ. This CDR3 spans 14 amino acids. This CDR3 reads CASSPQGRGETQYF. The CDR3 DNA follows: TGTGCCAGCAGCCCCCAAGGGAGGGGGGAGACCCAGTACTTC.

This clonotype appeared a few times. The chain uses TRBV6-6 and TRBJ2-5, with D perhaps matching TRBD2 (5 bases). The V gene's germline CDR1 is MNHNY and CDR2 SVGAGI (reference sequence). V was clipped by 2 bases and J by 3 bases, with 19 bases between them. CDR3 length: 17 amino acids. The CDR3 spells CASSYGTSGVGKETQYF. For the CDR3, the DNA is TGTGCCAGCAGTTACGGCACAAGCGGTGTGGGAAAAGAGACCCAGTACTTC.

This clonotype was recorded many times. The chain combines TRBV29-1 with TRBJ1-1; 7 nucleotides agree with TRBD1. This CDR3 has 16 amino acids. Per germline, CDR1 SQVTM and CDR2 ANQGSEA. J was trimmed by 0 bases and V by 7 bases; bases with no gene match: 14. The CDR3 sequence is CSASGQAITMNTEAFF. The CDR3 region has the DNA TGCAGCGCTTCCGGACAGGCCATCACCATGAACACTGAAGCTTTCTTT.

J is TRBJ2-7 and V is TRBV7-9; 7 nucleotides align to TRBD1. The CDR3 contains 15 residues. V shed 0 bases, J shed 6 bases, and the junction held 8 bases outside the gene matches. Germline values: CDR1 SEHNR, CDR2 FQNEAQ (reference sequence). Here the CDR3 DNA reads TGTGCCAGCAGCTTAGCCGACCTACAGGGGCCCGAGCAGTACTTC. This codes for CASSLADLQGPEQYF.

CDR3: CSVAGQRLTEETQYF. In DNA, the CDR3 is TGCAGCGTTGCGGGCCAACGATTGACCGAAGAGACCCAGTACTTC. This rearrangement joins TRBV29-1 to TRBJ2-5; unclear D gene. This CDR3 is 15 amino acids long. V dropped 4 bases and J dropped 3 bases, with 18 bases sitting between them. Germline-derived CDR1 and CDR2 are SQVTM and ANQGSEA.

In its sample, this clonotype was seen many times. The V call is TRBV7-2, the J call TRBJ2-3; D possibly uses TRBD1 or TRBD2 (5 bases each). Looked up from germline, CDR1 is SGHTA and CDR2 is FQGNSA. The ends were cut back, 4 bases at V and 7 bases at J, with 18 bases in the middle. The CDR3 length is 15 residues. CDR3 nucleotide sequence: TGTGCCAGCAGCTCCTCGGGACCGGCTGCGTATACGCAGTATTTT. Protein: CASSSSGPAAYTQYF.

This clonotype was detected only a few times. This chain connects TRBV4-1 to TRBJ2-7, with a weak D call TRBD2 (6 bases). CDR3 size: 17 residues. Trimming took 0 bases from V and 0 from J, leaving 15 bases between them. Germline CDR1 and CDR2: MGHRA and YSYEKL. CDR3 protein: CASSQDPGLLSSYEQYF. The CDR3, as DNA: TGCGCCAGCAGCCAAGATCCGGGACTCCTGAGCTCCTACGAGCAGTACTTC.

This rearrangement joins TRBV12-3 or TRBV12-4 to TRBJ1-2, with a tentative D call TRBD1 (5 bases). V lost 7 bases to trimming and J lost 3 bases, with 12 bases between them. The CDR3 is 13 amino acids. The CDR3 reads CASTARGDYGYTF. CDR3 DNA sequence: TGTGCCAGCACTGCGAGGGGTGACTATGGCTACACCTTC.

The sample holds many counts of this clonotype. The gene calls are TRBV7-9 and TRBJ2-1; 9 bases align to TRBD2. The ends lost 5 bases at V and 8 bases at J; junction bases unmatched: 13. The CDR3 extends over 16 amino acids. CDR1 and CDR2 from the germline V gene are SEHNR and FQNEAQ (reference sequence). CDR3 sequence reads: CASSPRSSGGIHEQFF. CDR3 bases: TGTGCCAGCAGCCCCCGGAGTAGCGGGGGAATCCATGAGCAGTTCTTC.

This clonotype was recorded many times. Its ends do not fully match the called genes, so a read error is possible. The chain recombines TRBV7-2 with TRBJ2-1; D possibly corresponds to TRBD1 (6 bases). The CDR3 runs 14 residues. CDR1 is SGHTA and CDR2 is FQGNSA in the germline V gene. This CDR3 is CASSPNPRGRVEDF. CDR3 DNA: TGTGCCAGCAGCCCCAACCCCAGGGGTCGAGTCGAAGACTTC.